Following are 17 T cell receptor beta chains from one sample sequenced in a study of CD8 T cells in ankylosing spondylitis. Study-level findings and limits: Among TCR beta sequences, a motif of under 10 highly homologous variants appeared characteristic of ankylosing spondylitis blood.

TCRdb reprocessed the 5' RACE reads via MiXCR and lists one record per CDR3 protein. The sample lists more than 250,000 distinct CDR3 sequences, roughly 8% seen once, with roughly 15% in the top ten. These receptors are not linked to any known antigen. Sequencing was carried out using blood, either unsorted or a sorted T cell fraction (not recorded which). These receptor sequences come from a male donor with ankylosing spondylitis.

This clonotype has ten or more counts. The V call is TRBV12-3 or TRBV12-4, the J call TRBJ1-5; D is unresolved. The CDR3 is 14 residues long. The V gene lost 3 bases and the J gene lost 0 bases, with 6 bases spanning the gap. The CDR3: CASSFSISNQPQHF. In DNA form, the CDR3 reads TGTGCCAGCAGTTTTTCGATTAGCAATCAGCCCCAGCATTTT.

This clonotype occurred a few times. This chain joins TRBV28 and TRBJ2-2; 9 bases line up with TRBD1. The CDR3 has 17 amino acids. Germline V gives CDR1 MDHEN, CDR2 SYDVKM. The trim removed 2 bases at V and 9 bases at J, leaving 13 bases unmatched. CDR3 sequence (DNA): TGTGCCAGCAGTTTAAGTTCTGGACAGGGGCCCCTCAGGGAGCTGTTTTTT. It encodes CASSLSSGQGPLRELFF.

The chain uses TRBV5-1 and TRBJ1-1; D possibly corresponds to TRBD1 (6 bases). Germline CDR1 reads SGHRS; CDR2 reads YFSETQ. The CDR3 runs 17 residues. V lost 4 bases to trimming and J lost 0 bases, with 19 bases between them. CDR3 sequence: CASSPRGGAGMNTEAFF. The CDR3 DNA is TGCGCCAGCAGCCCGAGGGGGGGCGCCGGGATGAACACTGAAGCTTTCTTT.

The J gene is TRBJ1-1, the V gene TRBV6-6; D not resolved. Between the trimmed V and J ends, which lost 8 bases and 1 base, there was a span of 8 bases. CDR1 MNHNY and CDR2 SVGAGI come from the germline V gene (reference sequence). The CDR3 loop spans 12 amino acids. The CDR3 nucleotides are TGTGCCAGCTTGTCAGGGAACACTGAAGCTTTCTTT. This encodes CASLSGNTEAFF.

The chain has TRBV30 and TRBJ1-2; TRBD1 might be the D (5 bases). The germline V gene encodes CDR1 GTSNPN and CDR2 SVGIG (reference sequence). The CDR3 totals 12 residues. V was shortened by 7 bases and J by 8 bases, with 17 bases between the two germline ends. CDR3 region: CAFTGPTGGYTF. CDR3 DNA: TGTGCCTTCACGGGGCCGACCGGGGGCTACACCTTC.

The rearrangement uses TRBV12-3 or TRBV12-4 and TRBJ2-1; 7 bases match TRBD2. The CDR3 contains 14 residues. Unmatched junction bases numbered 3, after V lost 6 bases and J lost 1 base. The CDR3 nucleotides read TGTGCCAGCAGACCGGGACTATCCTACAATGAGCAGTTCTTC. Protein: CASRPGLSYNEQFF.

The V call is TRBV6-1, the J call TRBJ1-2; TRBD1 agrees at 7 bases. Per the germline V gene, CDR1 is MNHNS and CDR2 is SASEGT. CDR3 length equals 15 residues. J was trimmed by 0 bases and V by 5 bases; bases with no gene match: 6. The chain's CDR3 is CASSKPGGANYGYTF. In nucleotides, the CDR3 is TGTGCCAGCAGTAAGCCAGGGGGAGCTAACTATGGCTACACCTTC.

This clonotype was observed a handful of times. The chain recombines TRBV6-1 with TRBJ1-4, with D tentatively TRBD1 (5 bases). The CDR3 covers 19 residues. Trimming took 1 base from V and 1 from J, leaving 19 bases between them. From germline, CDR1 is MNHNS and CDR2 SASEGT. CDR3 loop: CASSEGGARYTLTNEKLFF. The CDR3 DNA follows: TGTGCCAGCAGTGAAGGTGGGGCACGATATACTCTAACTAATGAAAAACTGTTTTTT.

This clonotype came up a few times. This rearrangement joins TRBV27 to TRBJ2-2; 8 bases match TRBD2. The CDR3 is made up of 14 amino acids. The germline CDR1 and CDR2 sequences are MNHEY and SMNVEV (reference sequence). With 2 bases clipped from V and 6 bases from J, the junction kept 2 bases outside the gene matches. The CDR3 loop reads CASSLLGRAGELFF. The CDR3 bases are TGTGCCAGCAGTTTACTCGGGAGGGCCGGGGAGCTGTTTTTT.

The V and J genes are TRBV20-1 and TRBJ2-3; perhaps TRBD1 as D (6 bases). In germline, CDR1 is DFQATT, CDR2 SNEGSKA (reference sequence). There are 15 residues in the CDR3. Trimming removed 0 bases at V and 3 bases at J, with 13 bases between. CDR3 DNA: TGCAGTGCTAGAGATCCGGCAGGGGAGACAGATACGCAGTATTTT. Translating gives CSARDPAGETDTQYF.

This clonotype was seen a handful of times. The chain links TRBV9 to TRBJ1-3; possibly TRBD1 for D (6 bases). The germline V gene has CDR1 SGDLS and CDR2 YYNGEE. This CDR3 is built from 16 residues. The V gene lost 3 bases and the J gene lost 0 bases, with 13 bases spanning the gap. CDR3 DNA: TGTGCCAGCAGCGCCCGACAGGCTAGCTCTGGAAACACCATATATTTT. Residues: CASSARQASSGNTIYF.

The chain is built from TRBV20-1 and TRBJ2-3; D ambiguous. The CDR3 covers 14 residues. Trimming shortened V by 1 base and J by 2 bases, and 10 bases separated the two germline ends. Germline V gene data show CDR1 as DFQATT and CDR2 as SNEGSKA (reference sequence). The CDR3 DNA reads TGCAGTGCTAGAGTGGCGGCAGACACAGATACGCAGTATTTT. Amino acids: CSARVAADTDTQYF.

This clonotype was counted at least ten times. V usage is TRBV7-9 and J usage is TRBJ1-4; no reliable D call. The germline V gene encodes CDR1 SEHNR and CDR2 FQNEAQ (reference sequence). The CDR3 extends over 12 amino acids. V was shortened by 5 bases and J by 6 bases, with 7 bases between the two germline ends. For the CDR3, the DNA is TGTGCCAGCAGCCGATCGGATGAAAAACTGTTTTTT. As protein: CASSRSDEKLFF. The full variable domain, in which reference TRBV7-9 and TRBJ1-4 provide the parts outside the CDR3, is DTGVSQNPRHKITKRGQNVTFRCDPISEHNRLYWYRQTLGQGPEFLTYFQNEAQLEKSRLLSDRFSAERPKGSFSTLEIQRTEQGDSAMYLCASSRSDEKLFFGSGTQLSVL.

This clonotype was detected many times. The genes are TRBV27 and TRBJ2-7; TRBD2 matches 9 bases. Germline loops: CDR1 MNHEY, CDR2 SMNVEV (reference sequence). The CDR3 has 15 amino acids. V lost 6 bases to trimming and J lost 3 bases; unmatched junction nucleotides: 9. CDR3 DNA sequence: TGTGCCAGCAGCCCCCGGTTAGCGGGAGTCTACGAGCAGTACTTC. Amino acid sequence: CASSPRLAGVYEQYF.

The chain couples TRBV28 to TRBJ2-5; D unresolved. CDR3 size: 12 residues. The germline gives CDR1 MDHEN, CDR2 SYDVKM. V was cut by 6 bases and J by 3 bases, with 8 bases left in between. The CDR3: CASRSRKETQYF. The DNA for the CDR3 is TGTGCCAGCAGGTCGAGAAAAGAGACCCAGTACTTC.

This rearrangement joins TRBV10-3 to TRBJ2-2; D not certain. V was pared by 3 bases and J by 0 bases, with 11 bases between. Germline CDR1 reads ENHRY; CDR2 reads SYGVKD. The CDR3 totals 16 residues. CDR3 in amino acids: CAISDYWDSNTGELFF. CDR3 nucleotides: TGTGCCATCAGTGATTATTGGGATTCGAACACCGGGGAGCTGTTTTTT.

The sample holds many counts of this clonotype. The chain joins TRBV29-1 to TRBJ1-2; perhaps TRBD1 as D (5 bases). The CDR3 sequence is 14 residues long. Trimming removed 0 bases from V and 4 bases from J, with 12 bases in between. The germline V gene has CDR1 SQVTM and CDR2 ANQGSEA. CDR3 DNA: TGCAGCGTTGAAGAAGGGGTGACGGGCTATGGCTACACCTTC. Translating it yields CSVEEGVTGYGYTF.